Listed here are 9 T cell receptor beta chains from one sample, sequenced in a study of identical twins. One entry per CDR3 protein, called by TCRdb with MiXCR from the 5' RACE reads. The sample records 1.5 million or so distinct CDR3 sequences, more than 30% being singletons. Input material: cord blood. The receptors originated from a newborn girl in good health.

The rearrangement links TRBV6-5 to TRBJ2-1, with D possibly matching TRBD2 (6 bases). The CDR3 is 13 amino acids. CDR1 MNHEY and CDR2 SVGAGI come from the germline V gene. The ends were cut back, 6 bases at V and 7 bases at J, with 13 bases in the middle. This CDR3 reads CASRSGGRNEQFF. The CDR3 region has the DNA TGTGCCAGCAGGTCTGGGGGGAGGAATGAGCAGTTCTTC.

Details on this clonotype: This sequence may be a read error, since a much larger clone differs from it by one base. The J gene is TRBJ1-1, the V gene TRBV5-1; D is undetermined. This CDR3 is built from 11 residues. V was shortened by 1 base and J by 7 bases, with 5 bases between the two germline ends. In germline, CDR1 is SGHRS, CDR2 YFSETQ. The CDR3 bases are TGCGCCAGCAGCTTGCACGGTGAAGCTTTCTTT. This encodes CASSLHGEAFF.

This clonotype occurred a few times. CDR3 protein: CASSATGARTEKLFF. The CDR3 nucleotides read TGCGCCAGCAGCGCGACAGGGGCCCGAACTGAAAAACTGTTTTTT. The V call is TRBV5-1, the J call TRBJ1-4; 8 nucleotides match TRBD1. This CDR3 is 15 amino acids long. Germline V CDR1 and CDR2: SGHRS, YFSETQ. V was clipped by 4 bases and J by 7 bases; unmatched bases: 9.

This chain links TRBV29-1 with TRBJ2-5; D gene ambiguous. With 4 bases removed from V and 11 bases from J, the gap between germline ends came to 23 bases. The CDR3 has 14 amino acids. CDR1 and CDR2 from the germline V gene are SQVTM and ANQGSEA. For the CDR3, the DNA is TGCAGCGTTGGGACCAGTGGCTACTCCAATGAGCAGTACTTC. Amino acids: CSVGTSGYSNEQYF.

This clonotype was found a few times. The chain links TRBV4-2 to TRBJ2-5; 7 bases fit TRBD2. This CDR3 contains 18 residues. Germline assignment: CDR1 LGHNA and CDR2 YNFKEQ. The ends lost 0 bases at V and 14 bases at J; junction bases unmatched: 24. The CDR3 DNA is TGTGCCAGCAGCCAAGAGCCAGGAGCGGGGTACCACCAAGAGACCCCTTACTTC. Encoded protein: CASSQEPGAGYHQETPYF.

The gene calls are TRBV10-3 and TRBJ2-7, with TRBD1 matching 7 bases. V lost 10 bases, J lost 3 bases, and 12 bases stayed unmatched. Germline V gene data show CDR1 as ENHRY and CDR2 as SYGVKD. The CDR3 is 14 amino acids. The CDR3 nucleotides read TGTGCCACCGCCAGGACAGGAGATTTCTACGAGCAGTACTTC. Its protein product is CATARTGDFYEQYF.

The table lists this clonotype with a few counts. This chain joins TRBV9 and TRBJ2-1, with 7 positions matching TRBD2. CDR1 SGDLS and CDR2 YYNGEE come from the germline V gene. This CDR3 contains 16 residues. The V and J ends lost 1 base and 6 bases, in that order; junction bases with no gene match: 10. The CDR3 coding sequence is TGTGCCAGCAGCGTAAGGGCCAGGGCTAGCGGCAATGAGCAGTTCTTC. Amino acids: CASSVRARASGNEQFF.

This clonotype was seen only a few times. This chain uses TRBV12-3 or TRBV12-4 with TRBJ2-4, with 9 positions matching TRBD1. V lost 5 bases to trimming and J lost 6 bases; unmatched junction nucleotides: 14. The CDR3 is 17 residues long. In DNA form, the CDR3 reads TGTGCCAGCAGTCCGTCCCGGGACAGGGTAATGGGAAACATTCAGTACTTC. This encodes CASSPSRDRVMGNIQYF.

The sample holds many counts of this clonotype. The genes are TRBV6-1 and TRBJ1-4, with D possibly TRBD1 on 5 matching bases. Germline V gene lookup returns CDR1 MNHNS and CDR2 SASEGT. CDR3 length: 18 residues. Trimming removed 7 bases from V and 0 bases from J, with 21 bases in between. The CDR3, as DNA: TGTGCCAGCACCTTCCGGACAAGGCGGGGTGCAACTAATGAAAAACTGTTTTTT. It codes for CASTFRTRRGATNEKLFF.